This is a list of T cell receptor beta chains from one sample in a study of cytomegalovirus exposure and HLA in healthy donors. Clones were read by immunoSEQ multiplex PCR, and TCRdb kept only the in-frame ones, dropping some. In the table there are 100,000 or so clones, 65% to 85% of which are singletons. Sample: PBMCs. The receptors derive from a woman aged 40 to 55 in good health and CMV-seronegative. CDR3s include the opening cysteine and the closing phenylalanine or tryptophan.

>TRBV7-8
CASSLQPAPYEQYF
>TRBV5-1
CASSLVQGPTDTQYF
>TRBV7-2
CASSLARPLAGYNEQFF
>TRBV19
CASSIEDQGIYEQYF
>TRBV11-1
CASSQGSSYNEQFF
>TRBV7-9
CASRKDSSYEQYF
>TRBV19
CASSIFGTENTEAFF
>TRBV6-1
CASSDRGLTLIPIAKNIQYF
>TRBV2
CASREQGSNQPQHF
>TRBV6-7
CASSSEDRAHSYEQYF
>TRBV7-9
CASSLRRGTEAFF
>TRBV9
CASSPQKNTYEQYF
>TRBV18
CASSTGGDGQPQHF
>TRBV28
CASSSRTSGQETQYF
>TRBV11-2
CASSLGFGGEAFF
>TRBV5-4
CASSLGGTANTGELFF
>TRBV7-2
CASSYTTGGTEAFF
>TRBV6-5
CASSHNYGYTF
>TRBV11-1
CASSFGTGPRNYGYTF
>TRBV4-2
CASSRPPIGTSGGTDTQYF
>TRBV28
CASSLLTLNSPLHF
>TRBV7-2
CASSLEPGGSYNEQFF
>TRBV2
CASREGLADSTDTQYF
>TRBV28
CASSLVTSGSSKTQYF
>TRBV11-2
CASSFRAYEQYF
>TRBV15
CATSRERGGSSDF
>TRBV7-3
CASSRTGVLPGELFF
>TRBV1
CTSSPDPHSGRKGETQYF
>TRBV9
CASSAGTGGYEQYF
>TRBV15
CATSRDSRETMNTGELFF
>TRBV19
CASARDSSNYGYTF
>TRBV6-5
CASSKQSKEQYF
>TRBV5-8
CASSSRGVGTDTQYF
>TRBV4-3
CASSQDRRGKFANTGELFF
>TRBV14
CASSQERAGVPDTQYF
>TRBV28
CASSPLNEQFF
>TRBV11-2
CASSSRLTGQNYGYTF
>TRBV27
CASTSGYRGLNTQYF
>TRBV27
CASSPDSDSYNEQFF
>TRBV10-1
CASRDSGNSPLHF
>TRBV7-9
CSSSLGAGTVQETQYF
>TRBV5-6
CASKTGGTGELFF
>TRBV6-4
CASSDTRADTQYF
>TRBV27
CASSLSNTGEAFF
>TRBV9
CASSGPQGQGSIEQFF
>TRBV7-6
CASSLATGDQPQHF
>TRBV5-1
CASSLEGGSGDTQYF
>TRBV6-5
CASSSIPGAVPDTQYF
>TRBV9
CASSVMHLGGSGTEAFF
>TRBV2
CASTPSKTVNTEAFF
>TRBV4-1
CASSQWGRVEEKLFF
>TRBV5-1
CASSTGQGADTQYF
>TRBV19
CASSMASGGVYEQYF
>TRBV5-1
CASSLASTSYEQYF
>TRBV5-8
CASSFGGAGYGYTF
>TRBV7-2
CASSSHRTGGYQPQHF
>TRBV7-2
CASSFTPTGVYEQYF
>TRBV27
CASSFFGGTGGQDTQYF
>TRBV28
CASSLLAGDVTDTQYF
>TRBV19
CASSLPHRGWFF